The rows below give T cell receptor beta chains drawn from one sample of a study of cytomegalovirus exposure and HLA in healthy donors. Sequenced by immunoSEQ multiplex PCR; TCRdb stores in-frame clones only, minus some. The sample yields fewer than 85,000 clones, 70% to 90% seen once. Sequenced input: PBMCs. The receptors derive from a woman between 18 and 29 years old in good health and CMV-seropositive. CDR3s include the opening cysteine and the closing phenylalanine or tryptophan. The order of the fields is clone size, D gene, V gene, J gene, CDR3 protein, CDR3 DNA. The D gene is left open where the match is weak. Clone sizes are given selectively: once, few, many, or a class where the clone is expanded.

>.|TRBD1|TRBV6-6|TRBJ1-1
CASSYGGRGRVAFF
TGTGCCAGCAGTTACGGGGGAAGGGGGCGAGTCGCTTTCTTT
>few|TRBD1|TRBV7-9|TRBJ2-7
CASSTTGSYEQYF
TGTGCCAGCAGTACGACAGGGAGCTACGAGCAGTACTTC
>.|.|TRBV9|TRBJ1-6
CASSVRTDYNSPLHF
TGTGCCAGCAGCGTAAGGACAGACTATAATTCACCCCTCCACTTT
>.|.|TRBV6-5|TRBJ1-2
CASSYSILSGIGTYTF
TGTGCCAGCAGTTACTCAATATTGTCCGGGATTGGTACCTACACCTTC
>.|.|TRBV2|TRBJ1-1
CASSVWGLGTEAFF
TGTGCCAGCAGTGTGTGGGGGCTGGGGACTGAAGCTTTCTTT
>few|.|TRBV2|TRBJ2-7
CASSRSLRTYEQYF
TGTGCCAGCAGTAGGAGTCTCCGAACCTACGAGCAGTACTTC
>.|.|TRBV9|TRBJ2-1
CASSEGGLASYNEQFF
TGTGCCAGCAGCGAGGGGGGGTTAGCTTCCTACAATGAGCAGTTCTTC
>.|TRBD1|TRBV18|TRBJ2-1
CASSPLGTGRNEQFF
TGTGCCAGCTCACCACTTGGGACAGGGAGAAATGAGCAGTTCTTC
>.|TRBD1|TRBV6-5|TRBJ1-1
CASSSTNRGVGTEAFF
TGTGCCAGCAGTTCCACGAACAGGGGTGTTGGGACTGAAGCTTTCTTT
>.|TRBD1|TRBV9|TRBJ2-2
CASSPSTGFNTGELFF
TGTGCCAGCAGCCCTTCGACAGGGTTTAACACCGGGGAGCTGTTTTTT
>once|TRBD1|TRBV19|TRBJ2-3
CASSIAGTGGDTQYF
TGTGCCAGTAGTATCGCCGGGACAGGGGGAGATACGCAGTATTTT
>.|TRBD1|TRBV5-5|TRBJ1-3
CASSTGQSAGNTIYF
TGTGCCAGCAGCACGGGACAGTCGGCTGGAAACACCATATATTTT
>.|.|TRBV7-2|TRBJ1-4
CASSLQATNEKLFF
TGTGCCAGCAGCCTACAGGCAACTAATGAAAAACTGTTTTTT
>.|.|TRBV30|TRBJ1-1
CAWSVRGRGVEAFF
TGTGCCTGGAGTGTACGTGGACGCGGGGTTGAAGCTTTCTTT
>.|.|TRBV19|TRBJ1-4
CASSLVGGDEKLFF
TGTGCCAGTAGCCTGGTCGGGGGGGATGAAAAACTGTTTTTT
>.|TRBD1|TRBV14|TRBJ1-4
CASSLLTGTGEPQLFF
TGTGCCAGCAGCCTACTAACCGGGACAGGGGAGCCCCAACTGTTTTTT
>.|TRBD1|TRBV10-3|TRBJ1-2
CAIRPNRGLKYGYTF
TGTGCCATCCGCCCCAACAGGGGCCTAAAATATGGCTACACCTTC
>.|.|TRBV14|TRBJ1-2
CASSQDGSYGYTF
TGTGCCAGCAGCCAAGATGGGAGCTATGGCTACACCTTC
>.|.|TRBV19|TRBJ2-3
CASSIEIDGDTQYF
TGTGCCAGTAGTATTGAGATTGATGGAGATACGCAGTATTTT
>.|TRBD1|TRBV5-6|TRBJ2-7
CASSWVNRGTYEQYF
TGTGCCAGCAGCTGGGTTAACAGGGGTACCTACGAGCAGTACTTC
>once|.|TRBV27|TRBJ2-7
CASSLSIQSEQYF
TGTGCCAGCAGTTTATCGATACAGAGCGAGCAGTACTTC
>.|TRBD2|TRBV2|TRBJ2-3
CASRNYGGVGDTQYF
TGTGCCAGCAGGAACTACGGGGGGGTTGGAGATACGCAGTATTTT
>.|.|TRBV20-1|TRBJ2-3
CSASTDTQYF
TGCAGTGCCTCCACAGATACGCAGTATTTT
>.|TRBD1|TRBV6-1|TRBJ2-7
CASSSRGLDQYEQYF
TGTGCCAGCAGTAGCAGGGGGCTAGATCAATACGAGCAGTACTTC
>.|TRBD1|TRBV5-5|TRBJ1-1
CASRRQGRDTEAFF
TGTGCCAGCAGACGACAGGGCAGGGACACTGAAGCTTTCTTT
>.|.|TRBV5-6|TRBJ2-5
CASSLVEGLETQYF
TGTGCCAGCAGCTTGGTGGAGGGTTTGGAGACCCAGTACTTC
>.|.|TRBV2|TRBJ2-4
CASSADLGQEGGAKNIQYF
TGTGCCAGCAGTGCGGATCTGGGTCAGGAGGGCGGAGCCAAAAACATTCAGTACTTC
>once|.|TRBV7-2|TRBJ1-3
CASSLPRGSFSSGNTIYF
TGTGCCAGCAGCCTCCCACGAGGGTCCTTTTCCTCTGGAAACACCATATATTTT
>.|.|TRBV20-1|TRBJ1-1
CSGYTGTEAFF
TGCAGTGGATATACGGGAACTGAAGCTTTCTTT
>.|.|TRBV25-1|TRBJ2-2
CASGAAAENTGELFF
TGTGCCAGCGGGGCGGCCGCCGAAAACACCGGGGAGCTGTTTTTT
>.|TRBD1|TRBV9|TRBJ1-2
CASSVFPDRGFGGYTF
TGTGCCAGCAGCGTTTTCCCTGACAGGGGATTTGGTGGCTACACCTTC
>.|TRBD1|TRBV27|TRBJ2-3
CASSPRQGVISDTQYF
TGTGCCAGCAGTCCCCGACAGGGGGTTATCTCAGATACGCAGTATTTT